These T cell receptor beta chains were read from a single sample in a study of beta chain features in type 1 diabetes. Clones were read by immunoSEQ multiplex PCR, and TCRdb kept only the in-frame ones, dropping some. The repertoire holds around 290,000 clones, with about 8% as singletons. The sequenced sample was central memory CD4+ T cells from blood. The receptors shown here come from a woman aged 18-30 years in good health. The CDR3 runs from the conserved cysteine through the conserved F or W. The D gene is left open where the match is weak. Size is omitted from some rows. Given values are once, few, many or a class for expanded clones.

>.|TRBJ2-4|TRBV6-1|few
CASSLTGLKNIQYF
TGTGCCAGCAGTTTAACAGGGTTAAAAAACATTCAGTACTTC
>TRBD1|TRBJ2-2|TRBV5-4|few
CASSGMDRRNTGELFF
TGTGCCAGCAGCGGAATGGACAGGCGAAACACCGGGGAGCTGTTTTTT
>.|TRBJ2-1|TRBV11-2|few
CASSLLLNEQFF
TGTGCCAGCAGCTTATTATTAAATGAGCAGTTCTTC
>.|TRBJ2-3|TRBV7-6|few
CASSPRAGILTDTQYF
TGTGCCAGCAGCCCTAGGGCAGGGATTCTCACAGATACGCAGTATTTT
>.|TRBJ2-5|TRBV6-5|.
CASSSWETQYF
TGTGCCAGCAGTTCTTGGGAGACCCAGTACTTC
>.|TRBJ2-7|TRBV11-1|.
CASSSQGYEQYF
TGTGCCAGCAGCTCACAGGGTTACGAGCAGTACTTC
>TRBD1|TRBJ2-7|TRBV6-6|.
CASSARGPSYEQYF
TGTGCCAGCAGTGCCAGGGGGCCTTCCTACGAGCAGTACTTC
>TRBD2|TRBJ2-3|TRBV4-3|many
CASSRGLSGGMQYF
TGCGCCAGCAGCCGCGGTCTTAGCGGGGGAATGCAGTATTTT
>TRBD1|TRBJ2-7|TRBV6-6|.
CASSRDRGMIEQYF
TGTGCCAGCAGTAGGGACAGGGGGATGATAGAGCAGTACTTC
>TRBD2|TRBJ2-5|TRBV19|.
CASSSRTSGDQETQYF
TGTGCCAGTAGTTCCCGGACTAGCGGGGATCAAGAGACCCAGTACTTC
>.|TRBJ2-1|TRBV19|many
CASSTFQGEQFF
TGTGCCAGTAGTACCTTTCAGGGTGAGCAGTTCTTC
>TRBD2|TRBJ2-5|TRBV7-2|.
CASRRTSASIETQYF
TGTGCCAGCAGAAGGACTAGCGCGTCGATAGAGACCCAGTACTTC
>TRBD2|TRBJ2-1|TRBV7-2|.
CASSPRTTSVAYNEQFF
TGTGCCAGCAGCCCGCGAACGACTAGCGTGGCTTACAATGAGCAGTTCTTC
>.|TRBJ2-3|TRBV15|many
CATAMYQSTDTQYF
TGTGCCACCGCAATGTACCAGAGCACAGATACGCAGTATTTT
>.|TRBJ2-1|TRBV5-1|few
CASSSDLYNEQFF
TGCGCCAGCAGCTCGGACCTTTACAATGAGCAGTTCTTC
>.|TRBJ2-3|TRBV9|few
CASSPRPGSSSTDTQYF
TGTGCCAGCAGCCCCCGTCCCGGGAGTTCTAGCACAGATACGCAGTATTTT
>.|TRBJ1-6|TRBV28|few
CASSLTGTYNSPLHF
TGTGCCAGCAGTTTAACCGGGACTTATAATTCACCCCTCCACTTT
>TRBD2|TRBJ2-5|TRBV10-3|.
CACAGGPQTQYF
TGTGCCTGTGCGGGAGGGCCCCAGACCCAGTACTTC
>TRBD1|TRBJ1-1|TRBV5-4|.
CASRSDRDTEAFF
TGTGCCAGCAGGTCTGACAGGGACACTGAAGCTTTCTTT
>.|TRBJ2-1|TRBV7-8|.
CASSSWDEQFF
TGTGCCAGCAGCTCGTGGGATGAGCAGTTCTTC
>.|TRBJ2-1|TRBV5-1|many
CASGAGALNEQFF
TGCGCCAGCGGGGCAGGGGCCCTAAATGAGCAGTTCTTC
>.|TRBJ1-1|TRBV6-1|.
CASSNRAGAEAFF
TGTGCCAGCAGCAACAGGGCGGGCGCTGAAGCTTTCTTT
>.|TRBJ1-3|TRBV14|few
CASSPPYGSRRNTIYF
TGTGCCAGCAGCCCCCCTTACGGGTCGAGAAGAAACACCATATATTTT
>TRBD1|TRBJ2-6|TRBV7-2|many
CASSLKGGAGANVLTF
TGTGCCAGCAGCTTAAAAGGGGGCGCTGGGGCCAACGTCCTGACTTTC
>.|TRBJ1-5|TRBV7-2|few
CASSLVRGDNQPQHF
TGTGCCAGCAGCTTAGTTCGGGGCGACAATCAGCCCCAGCATTTT
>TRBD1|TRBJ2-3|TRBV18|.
CASSPHDRTGDTQYF
TGTGCCAGCTCACCGCACGACAGGACAGGAGATACGCAGTATTTT
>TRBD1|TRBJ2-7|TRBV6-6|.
CAVRDRGSSYEQYF
TGTGCCGTCCGGGACAGGGGCAGCTCCTACGAGCAGTACTTC
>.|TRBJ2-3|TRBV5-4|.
CASSLARADTQYF
TGTGCCAGCAGCTTGGCGAGGGCAGATACGCAGTATTTT
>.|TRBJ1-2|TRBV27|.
CASSHGTGYGYTF
TGTGCCAGCAGTCATGGGACCGGCTATGGCTACACCTTC
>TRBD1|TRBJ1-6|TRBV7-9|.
CASSSTDRGRSVLHF
TGTGCCAGCAGCTCCACGGACAGGGGCCGCTCAGTCCTCCACTTT
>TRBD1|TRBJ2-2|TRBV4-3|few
CASSQLRTGNYPGELFF
TGCGCCAGCAGCCAACTGCGGACAGGGAATTACCCCGGGGAGCTGTTTTTT
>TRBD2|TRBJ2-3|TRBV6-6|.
CASTDRRGNTDTQYF
TGTGCCAGCACGGATCGGCGGGGGAACACAGATACGCAGTATTTT
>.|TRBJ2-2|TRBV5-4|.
CASSQNTGELFF
TGTGCCAGCAGCCAAAACACCGGGGAGCTGTTTTTT
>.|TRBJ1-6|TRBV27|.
CASRQARANSYNSPLHF
TGTGCCAGCAGACAAGCCCGGGCAAACTCCTATAATTCACCCCTCCACTTT
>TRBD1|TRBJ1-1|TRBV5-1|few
CASSSRGQGAANTEAFF
TGCGCCAGCAGCTCAAGGGGACAGGGGGCGGCGAACACTGAAGCTTTCTTT
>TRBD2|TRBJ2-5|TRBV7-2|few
CASSWGSGAETQYF
TGTGCCAGCAGCTGGGGGAGCGGGGCGGAGACCCAGTACTTC
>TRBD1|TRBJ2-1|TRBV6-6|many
CASSSRQGSYNEQFF
TGTGCCAGCAGTTCGAGACAGGGTTCCTACAATGAGCAGTTCTTC
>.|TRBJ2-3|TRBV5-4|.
CASSLVGDTQYF
TGTGCCAGCAGCTTGGTTGGAGATACGCAGTATTTT
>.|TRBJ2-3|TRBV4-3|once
CASSPLNTRRTDTQYF
TGCGCCAGCAGCCCACTTAATACAAGGCGCACAGATACGCAGTATTTT
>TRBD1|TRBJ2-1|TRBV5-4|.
CASSPGTGYNEQFF
TGTGCCAGCAGTCCCGGGACAGGATACAATGAGCAGTTCTTC
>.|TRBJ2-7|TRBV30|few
CAWRYGSSGEQYF
TGTGCCTGGAGATACGGGAGTTCAGGAGAGCAGTACTTC
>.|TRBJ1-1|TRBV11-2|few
CASSLAGWGTEAFF
TGTGCCAGCAGCTTAGCAGGGTGGGGCACTGAAGCTTTCTTT
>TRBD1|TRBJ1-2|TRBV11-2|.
CASSLVLTGAGGYTF
TGTGCCAGCAGCTTAGTCTTGACAGGGGCAGGTGGCTACACCTTC
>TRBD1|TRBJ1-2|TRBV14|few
CASSPYRDRVSYTF
TGTGCCAGCAGCCCGTACCGGGACAGGGTGAGCTACACCTTC
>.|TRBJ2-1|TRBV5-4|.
CASSPADFLQAHEQFF
TGTGCCAGCAGCCCCGCGGACTTCCTTCAGGCCCATGAGCAGTTCTTC